Below, 5 T cell receptor beta chains from the same sample are listed, as sequenced in a study of early T cells in non-severe SARS-CoV-2 infection. TCRdb ran MiXCR on the 5' RACE reads and lists one entry per CDR3 protein. This table holds 88,000 or so distinct CDR3 sequences, 14% to 15% found once. Sequencing input: whole blood. These receptor sequences come from an adult who was a healthcare worker with PCR-confirmed SARS-CoV-2 infection or an uninfected control (not recorded which).

The chain links TRBV29-1 to TRBJ1-1; D is ambiguous. Looked up from germline, CDR1 is SQVTM and CDR2 is ANQGSEA. The CDR3 consists of 10 residues. Trimming pared 7 bases from V and 3 bases from J, leaving 6 bases between. In nucleotides, the CDR3 is TGCAGCGCGGGTGACACTGAAGCTTTCTTT. Residues: CSAGDTEAFF.

This clonotype was seen many times. The rearrangement uses TRBV21-1 and TRBJ1-3; the tabulated D call, TRBD1, remains unverified against the DNA. TRBV21-1 is a pseudogene locus. The CDR3 is 16 amino acids. The CDR3 sequence is CASSPPCRTYGNTIYF. The CDR3 DNA reads TGTGCCAGCAGCCCCCCCTGCCGAACATACGGAAACACCATATATTTT.

This clonotype was seen a handful of times. The chain couples TRBV11-2 to TRBJ2-1; 10 bases match TRBD2. The CDR3 length is 13 residues. In germline, CDR1 is SGHAT, CDR2 FQNNGV. V was pared by 4 bases and J by 9 bases, with 3 bases of the junction left unmatched. The CDR3: CASSSLAGGEQFF. In DNA, the CDR3 is TGTGCCAGCAGCTCCTTAGCGGGAGGTGAGCAGTTCTTC. Variable domain in full (rest from reference TRBV11-2 and TRBJ2-1): EAGVAQSPRYKIIEKRQSVAFWCNPISGHATLYWYQQILGQGPKLLIQFQNNGVVDDSQLPKDRFSAERLKGVDSTLKIQPAKLEDSAVYLCASSSLAGGEQFFGPGTRLTVL.

This chain uses TRBV24-1 with TRBJ1-4; TRBD1 might be the D (6 bases). V was trimmed by 11 bases and J by 0 bases, leaving 18 bases between them. The CDR3 is made up of 16 amino acids. The germline gives CDR1 KGHDR, CDR2 SFDVKD. The CDR3 here is CANVRGAGATNEKLFF. CDR3 bases: TGTGCCAACGTACGGGGAGCAGGGGCAACTAATGAAAAACTGTTTTTT.

A few counts support this clonotype. This rearrangement joins TRBV27 to TRBJ1-2, with 11 nucleotides matching TRBD1. With V trimmed by 5 bases and J by 5 bases, 4 bases remained unmatched. Germline lookup yields CDR1 MNHEY and CDR2 SMNVEV (reference sequence). This CDR3 spans 14 amino acids. DNA for the CDR3: TGTGCCAGCAGTGAAGGACAGGGGGCTTATGGCTACACCTTC. Translating it yields CASSEGQGAYGYTF.